This is a list of T cell receptor beta chains from one sample in a study of blood T cell repertoires in COVID-19. TCRdb keeps only in-frame clones here, not all; method: immunoSEQ multiplex PCR. This sample has nearly 350,000 clones, with roughly 90% found just once. Input material: peripheral blood. The receptors derive from a woman between 70 and 85 years old with COVID-19, enrolled during active disease. CDR3s include the opening cysteine and the closing phenylalanine or tryptophan.

v_gene	j_gene	CDR3aa
TRBV3-1/TRBV3-2	TRBJ2-3	CASSPGGGFSTDTQYF
TRBV28	TRBJ2-2	CASGTGGAGTGELFF
TRBV9	TRBJ1-1	CASQGQGRTEAFF
TRBV5-1	TRBJ1-3	CASSLFDLYSGNTIYF
TRBV7-2	TRBJ2-2	CASTGTINTGELFF
TRBV4-3	TRBJ2-1	CASSQEGAGVYDEQFF
TRBV29-1	TRBJ2-1	CSVEGGTSKGNEQFF
TRBV7-8	TRBJ2-3	CASSLIPTSGGYF
TRBV19	TRBJ1-1	CASSATVNTEAFF
TRBV30	TRBJ1-1	CAWSKTGDTEAFF
TRBV28	TRBJ2-7	CASSSPGQGSPYEQYF
TRBV5-1	TRBJ2-5	CASTVAGEGETQYF
TRBV7-9	TRBJ1-1	CASSFFRGQNTEAFF
TRBV5-1	TRBJ1-1	CASSLRPNERTEAFF
TRBV4-3	TRBJ1-2	CASSQTQGALNYGYTF
TRBV5-4	TRBJ1-6	CASSLAPWEFNSPLHF
TRBV24-1	TRBJ1-5	CATSDLGQPQHF
TRBV9	TRBJ2-2	CASSVAGQGMNTGELFF
TRBV7-6	TRBJ2-3	CASSLEYFTDTQYF
TRBV27	TRBJ1-5	CASSFGQGGQPQHF
TRBV5-6	TRBJ1-1	CASSLASEAFF
TRBV5-6	TRBJ2-5	CASSRTGLGETQYF
TRBV18	TRBJ2-7	CASSPGGEGYEQYF
TRBV7-2	TRBJ2-2	CASSPGTGELFF
TRBV5-1	TRBJ1-3	CASSLEAGSGSGNTIYF
TRBV4-2	TRBJ1-1	CASSQADTEAFF
TRBV10-2	TRBJ1-2	CASSVDSYYGYTF
TRBV7-2	TRBJ2-7	CASSLVPGSFYEQYF
TRBV27	TRBJ1-2	CASSLGGVNGYTF
TRBV4-1	TRBJ2-7	CASSQSLGSMHF
TRBV30	TRBJ1-2	CAWNGWSGGFYGYTF
TRBV7-9	TRBJ2-3	CASSPDRETTDTQYF
TRBV19	TRBJ1-2	CASSVSTNYGYTF
TRBV18	TRBJ1-6	CASSPDRGGRTPLHF
TRBV7-2	TRBJ2-5	CASSPELTASQETQYF
TRBV12-1	TRBJ2-7	CASSPQSYEQYF
TRBV30	TRBJ2-2	CAWSVSVNTGELFF
TRBV2	TRBJ1-1	CASSVWTGNTEAFF
TRBV4-1	TRBJ2-1	CASSRGGSSYNEQFF
TRBV19	TRBJ2-1	CASSIEGSSYNEQFF
TRBV24-1	TRBJ2-1	CATSDPRTDPEQFF
TRBV29-1	TRBJ2-3	CSVEIGGTDTQYF